This TCR beta chain derives from a study of low-dose radiotherapy and immunotherapy resistance in tumors (dated by TCRdb to 2022 to 2024). A note on the overall study: Cohort 1 received 0.5 Gy per fraction every 2 weeks, with a prescribed total PTV dose of 6.5 Gy. Cohort 2 received 1 Gy per fraction every two weeks, with a total of 13 Gy over 26 weeks. Nivolumab was administered intravenously as a 240 mg flat dose every two weeks, and ipilimumab was administered intravenously at 1 mg/kg every six weeks. Cyclophosphamide 200 mg/m2 was administered intravenously every two weeks, one day before each radiation and immunotherapy administration. Starting on cycle 1 day 1, patients took 300 mg of aspirin by mouth once a day for four cycles. Trial participants were not randomized into treatment groups. Eight patients were included in the translational analysis: three from the first dose cohort and the first five from the second dose cohort.

V is pared back by 7 bases and J by 8 bases, with 14 bases lying between the germline termini. The CDR3 spans 12 amino acids, including both terminal residues. Here the CDR3 DNA is all that survives: 36 bases in frame from base 1. Based on the germline V gene, the CDR1 and CDR2 sequences are MNHEY and SVGEGT. The table lists this clonotype with a few counts. It has no known antigen specificity. A much larger clone is a single base away; this may be a read error. Likely a read error: the CDR3 ends without its conserved phenylalanine or tryptophan. In the paper's terms, the time point label means: after trial treatment. The treatment or condition label, as the study defines it: LDRT plus nivolumab, ipilimumab, low-dose cyclophosphamide and aspirin (RACIN trial). Donors were enrolled in RACIN, a single-arm phase I dose-escalation trial in which nivolumab, ipilimumab, aspirin, low-dose cyclophosphamide and low-dose radiotherapy were combined. Patients with advanced, TIL-negative solid tumors were considered eligible.

This sample was sequenced with an Illumina HiSeq 2500. Superscript III and a set of TRAV- and TRBV-specific primers were used to synthesize first-strand cDNA, so that both TCRalpha and TCRbeta chains were covered. An approximately 18-cycle PCR with Phusion amplified the TCRs, pairing a constant-region primer with the adapter that was attached to the V primers. The MessageAmp II aRNA Amplification Kit was used to amplify the isolated mRNA, with in vitro transcription run for roughly 16 hours at 37 degrees C. The Dynabeads mRNA DIRECT Purification Kit was used to isolate the mRNA for TCR sequencing. Indexed Illumina adapters were added in a second roughly 23-cycle Phusion PCR, and the resulting products were purified with AMPure XP beads. The study's processing was this. Using custom Perl scripts, TCR sequences that encoded the same protein were pooled, out-of-frame sequences were dropped, and the abundance of each clonotype was calculated. TCR sequences supported by only a single read were excluded from analysis. Repertoire metrics included Shannon entropy, Gini index, clonality, richness, and frequency of TCRs shared between repertoires. In TCRdb, the public reads were trimmed at Q25 with fastp and aligned with MiXCR, with productive beta chains retained. Here each entry gathers all rows of one CDR3 protein and keeps the most common genes and DNA. V and J calls and clone size were set by TCRdb, not the authors. For this sample there are some 57,000 distinct CDR3 sequences; less than 30% appear just once. Approximately 6.4% of the sample is in the top ten clones.

In this chain, TRBV6-2 or TRBV6-3 is recombined with TRBJ1-2, with the D gene not clear enough to name. Specimen: PBMCs, collected after low-dose radiotherapy plus immunotherapy. This TCR was recovered from a male donor with prostate cancer. The CDR3 region reads CASNSGSRGYTI. The DNA is as follows: TGTGCCAGCAATTCCGGGTCCCGGGGCTACACCATC.